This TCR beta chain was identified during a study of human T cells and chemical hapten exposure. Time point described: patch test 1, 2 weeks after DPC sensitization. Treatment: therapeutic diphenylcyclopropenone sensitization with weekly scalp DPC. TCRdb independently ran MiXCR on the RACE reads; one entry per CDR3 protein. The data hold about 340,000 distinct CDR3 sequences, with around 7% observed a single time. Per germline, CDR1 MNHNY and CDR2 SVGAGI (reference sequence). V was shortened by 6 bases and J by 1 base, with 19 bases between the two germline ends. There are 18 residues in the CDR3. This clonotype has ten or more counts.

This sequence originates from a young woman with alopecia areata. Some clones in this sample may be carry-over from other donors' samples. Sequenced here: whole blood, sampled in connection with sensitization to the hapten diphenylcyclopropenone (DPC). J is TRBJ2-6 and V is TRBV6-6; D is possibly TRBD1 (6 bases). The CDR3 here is CASSQSGDPASGANVLTF. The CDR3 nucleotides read TGTGCCAGCAGCCAATCAGGGGATCCGGCGTCTGGGGCCAACGTCCTGACTTTC.